This T cell receptor (beta chain) was sequenced for a study of cytomegalovirus exposure and HLA in healthy donors. Study-wide results and limits: Most TCR beta V segments were productive about 90% or about 30% of the time in an earlier analysis. 87-base-pair reads could not separate some V segments, including TRBV6-2 and TRBV6-3. Sequencing likely caused a cluster of highly shared sequence variants. With further analysis later on, most CMV-associated TCR beta chains appeared HLA-restricted.

The CDR3 length is 16 residues. CDR1 SGHNT and CDR2 YYREEE come from the germline V gene (reference sequence). V was clipped by 3 bases and J by 4 bases; unmatched bases: 9. Points on this clone: Its antigen is not identified.

Primers included in the PCR were 60 Vbeta and 13 Jbeta primers. The method was immunoSEQ multiplex PCR; TCRdb's version includes in-frame clones alone and lacks a portion of them. This sample yields 150,000 to 180,000 clones, of which roughly 83% are seen a single time; approximately 7.7% belongs to the top ten. The clonotype comes from a man aged 30-40 years in good health and CMV-seropositive. The material sequenced was PBMCs. The chain carries TRBV5-4 and TRBJ2-1, with 8 positions matching TRBD1. CDR3 bases: TGTGCCAGCAGCTCTCCGGGACAGGCCGTATACAATGAGCAGTTCTTC. This sequence encodes CASSSPGQAVYNEQFF.